This T cell receptor beta chain was obtained from a study of beta chain features in type 1 diabetes. Findings and limits, study-wide: Moderate yet significant TCRB CDR3 shortening was seen in Type 1 diabetes patients in all four CD4+ subsets.

CDR3 length: 14 amino acids. Germline-derived CDR1 and CDR2 are SGHNT and YYREEE (reference sequence). V dropped 4 bases and J dropped 2; count of bases not matched to a gene: 6. This clone has only a few counts. Antigen unknown. The study reverse transcribed the entire isolated RNA, so it sequenced expressed TCRB transcripts. Assay: immunoSEQ multiplex PCR; the TCRdb copy retains only in-frame clones and omits some. This sample has roughly 450,000 clones, with around 10% found just once. Sequenced input: naive CD4+ T cells from blood. The chain couples TRBV5-4 to TRBJ2-7; 7 bases are a match to TRBD2. The source of this sequence is a young woman in good health. CDR3: CASSPSGGTYEQYF. CDR3 nucleotides: TGTGCCAGCAGCCCGTCCGGGGGGACCTACGAGCAGTACTTC.